The 5 T cell receptor beta chains given below trace back to one sample, sequenced in a study of T cell clonotyping in hematopoietic cell transplantation. The time point denotes: recipient sample about 28 days before transplant, after cytoreduction. The protocol was immunoSEQ multiplex PCR, while the TCRdb copy is restricted to in-frame clones and leaves out a portion. The sample shows around 28,000 clones, 90% to 95% of them seen only once. Sequenced material: peripheral blood mononuclear cells, taken before stem cell transplant. These receptors were obtained from a man between 45 and 60 years old with acute myeloid leukemia. Some clones in this sample may be carry-over from other donors' samples.

The CDR3 is CASSLRGGTEAFF. The DNA for the CDR3 is TGCGCCAGCAGCCTTAGGGGGGGGACTGAAGCTTTCTTT. J is TRBJ1-1 and V is TRBV5-1, with D perhaps matching TRBD1 (6 bases). V dropped 4 bases and J dropped 5 bases, with 12 bases sitting between them. This CDR3 region has 13 residues. Germline V gene lookup returns CDR1 SGHRS and CDR2 YFSETQ.

This chain uses TRBV2 with TRBJ2-7, with D possibly matching TRBD1 (5 bases). Germline V gives CDR1 SNHLY, CDR2 FYNNEI. Between the trimmed V and J ends, which lost 4 bases and 0 bases, there was a span of 16 bases. The length of the CDR3 is 16 residues. CDR3 nucleotide sequence: TGTGCCAGCAGTGGATTGGTCCAGGGTCGCTCCTACGAGCAGTACTTC. Protein sequence: CASSGLVQGRSYEQYF.

The chain recombines TRBV10-3 with TRBJ2-2; a weak D match, TRBD1 (5 bases). Trimming took 3 bases from V and 5 from J, leaving 13 bases between them. The germline CDR1 and CDR2 sequences are ENHRY and SYGVKD. The CDR3 extends over 15 amino acids. CDR3 sequence reads: CAISDMGPRTGELFF. As DNA, the CDR3 is TGTGCCATCAGTGATATGGGGCCCAGGACCGGGGAGCTGTTTTTT.

The chain links TRBV28 to TRBJ1-1; 8 bases align to TRBD1. The CDR3 totals 12 residues. V shed 10 bases and J 5 bases; nucleotides not matched to a gene: 6. The germline CDR1 and CDR2 sequences are MDHEN and SYDVKM. The CDR3 loop reads CATKQGGTEAFF. CDR3 DNA sequence: TGTGCCACCAAACAGGGGGGAACTGAAGCTTTCTTT. Drawing the rest from reference TRBV28 and TRBJ1-1, the complete variable domain is DVKVTQSSRYLVKRTGEKVFLECVQDMDHENMFWYRQDPGLGLRLIYFSYDVKMKEKGDIPEGYSVSREKKERFSLILESASTNQTSMYLCATKQGGTEAFFGQGTRLTVV.

CDR3 sequence reads: CASRGRGAIISYEQYF. CDR3 nucleotides: TGTGCCAGCCGAGGGAGGGGGGCAATCATTTCCTACGAGCAGTACTTC. This sequence joins TRBV28 and TRBJ2-7; TRBD2 is a possible D gene (7 bases). The ends were cut back, 8 bases at V and 1 base at J, with 21 bases in the middle. The CDR3 totals 16 residues. CDR1 and CDR2 (germline): MDHEN, SYDVKM.